This is a list of T cell receptor beta chains from one sample in a study of T-cell memory formation after mild COVID-19. TCRdb re-derived calls from the 5' RACE reads in MiXCR, one entry per CDR3 protein. This table has 200,000 to 250,000 distinct CDR3 sequences, around 9.1% appearing once. The sequenced material came from PBMCs or a T cell subset sorted from them (not recorded which). The origin of the receptors is a man in his late teens or twenties who had mild COVID-19 (a few samples of this study predate the infection). Cell type and time point are not known. CDR3s include the opening cysteine and the closing phenylalanine or tryptophan. D genes are given only for firm matches. Rows give clone size only sometimes, using once, few, many, or a class for an expanded clone.

V	size	J	D	DNA	CDR3
TRBV6-2/TRBV6-3	few	TRBJ1-5	-	TGTGCCAGCAGGACCTACAGGGAAGGGCAGCCCCAGCATTTT	CASRTYREGQPQHF
TRBV5-1	-	TRBJ2-5	-	TGCGCCAGCAGCCCATCAGGAGGGGGGGGCCAAGAGACCCAGTACTTC	CASSPSGGGGQETQYF
TRBV20-1	many	TRBJ1-4	-	TGCAGTGCTAGGTTGGGGGCAACTAATGAAAAACTGTTTTTT	CSARLGATNEKLFF
TRBV7-2	few	TRBJ1-3	-	TGTGCCAGCAGCTTAGGGCCCCTGCCTGGAAACACCATATATTTT	CASSLGPLPGNTIYF
TRBV19	-	TRBJ1-1	-	TGTGCCAGTAGTACGAATATGAACACTGAAGCTTTCTTT	CASSTNMNTEAFF
TRBV9	-	TRBJ2-5	-	TGTGCCAGCAGCGTAGCGGCGGGGCCAGAGACCCAGTACTTC	CASSVAAGPETQYF
TRBV12-3/TRBV12-4	once	TRBJ2-2	-	TGTGCCAGCAGTTTATTTCAGGGAACCGGGGAGCTGTTTTTT	CASSLFQGTGELFF
TRBV7-2	-	TRBJ2-5	-	TGTGCCAGCAGCTTCGACTCGGGGCAAGAGACCCAGTACTTC	CASSFDSGQETQYF
TRBV6-5	many	TRBJ1-1	-	TGTGCCAGCAGTTACGTGGGTGAAGCTTTCTTT	CASSYVGEAFF
TRBV5-7	-	TRBJ2-1	-	TGTGCCAGCAGCTCGGGGGTTCCTGAGCAGTTCTTC	CASSSGVPEQFF
TRBV5-6	few	TRBJ2-2	-	TGTGCCAGCAGCTCCTACAGGCTCGCGAACACCGGGGAGCTGTTTTTT	CASSSYRLANTGELFF
TRBV7-9	-	TRBJ1-1	-	TGTGCCAGCAGCCCGGATGTAAGTTACACTGAAGCTTTCTTT	CASSPDVSYTEAFF
TRBV11-2	many	TRBJ1-2	TRBD1	TGTGCCAGCAGCACGACAGGGGCGGTTGGCTACACCTTC	CASSTTGAVGYTF
TRBV11-2	-	TRBJ2-2	-	TGTGCCAGCAGCTTTTTCCAGGGGACCGGGGAGCTGTTTTTT	CASSFFQGTGELFF
TRBV10-3	many	TRBJ2-7	TRBD1	TGTGCCATCAGTGGCGCCGGGACAGGGAAGTACGAGCAGTACTTC	CAISGAGTGKYEQYF
TRBV20-1	-	TRBJ2-1	-	TGCAGTGCTAGAGTAACCTCGGGCGCGGGTGAGCAGTTCTTC	CSARVTSGAGEQFF
TRBV5-5	many	TRBJ2-3	TRBD1	TGTGCCACCGGGACAGGGAATGGCGCAGATACGCAGTATTTT	CATGTGNGADTQYF
TRBV18	-	TRBJ1-2	-	TGTGCCAGCTCACCAAGCGGGGACCCTAACTATGGCTACACCTTC	CASSPSGDPNYGYTF
TRBV5-1	few	TRBJ1-1	TRBD1	TGCGCCAGCAGCTTGGCCGGAGGGGGCCGGAACACTGAAGCTTTCTTT	CASSLAGGGRNTEAFF
TRBV7-2	many	TRBJ2-4	-	TGTGCCAGCAGCTTCCACAGGGCCAAAAACATTCAGTACTTC	CASSFHRAKNIQYF
TRBV7-9	few	TRBJ2-7	TRBD1	TGTGCCAGCAGCTTAGCCTTTGCCGGGACAGGGGAGGCCTACGAGCAGTACTTC	CASSLAFAGTGEAYEQYF
TRBV5-1	-	TRBJ1-6	-	TGCGCCAGCAGCTTGGCGGCAGGGAGGGATTCACCCCTCCACTTT	CASSLAAGRDSPLHF
TRBV7-8	-	TRBJ1-3	-	TGTGCCAGCAGCTCTCGTTGGGAGGGCTCTGGAAACACCATATATTTT	CASSSRWEGSGNTIYF
TRBV2	once	TRBJ1-2	TRBD1	TGTGCCAGCAGTGAGGGGACAGGGCCAAACTATGGCTACACCTTC	CASSEGTGPNYGYTF
TRBV5-1	-	TRBJ1-1	-	TGCGCCAGCAGCTCTACCGGGACCCTGGGCACTGAAGCTTTCTTT	CASSSTGTLGTEAFF
TRBV6-5	few	TRBJ2-1	-	TGTGCCAGCAGCTCCGCAGGGTTTCGGGCCGGTGAGCAGTTCTTC	CASSSAGFRAGEQFF
TRBV9	-	TRBJ1-2	-	TGTGCCAGCAGCGAAACCCCGGACCCTTCCTATGGCTACACCTTC	CASSETPDPSYGYTF
TRBV12-3/TRBV12-4	-	TRBJ1-1	TRBD1	TGTGCCAGCAGTCAGGACAGGGGGAAATTCTACACTGAAGCTTTCTTT	CASSQDRGKFYTEAFF
TRBV4-3	-	TRBJ2-1	TRBD1	TGCGCCAGCAGCCAGAGCGACAGGGGTAGGAATGAGCAGTTCTTC	CASSQSDRGRNEQFF
TRBV4-1	few	TRBJ2-5	-	TGCGCCAGCAGCCTCTACCAGGGGGGCCCAGAGACCCAGTACTTC	CASSLYQGGPETQYF
TRBV5-5	many	TRBJ2-3	-	TGTGCCAGCGACAGGGAGGGCACAGATACGCAGTATTTT	CASDREGTDTQYF
TRBV7-9	few	TRBJ2-5	-	TGTGCCAGCAGCTGGGACACGGCGGAGACCCAGTACTTC	CASSWDTAETQYF
TRBV4-1	few	TRBJ1-5	-	TGCGCCAGCAGCCGAAAGGATCGGGACAATCAGCCCCAGCATTTT	CASSRKDRDNQPQHF
TRBV9	many	TRBJ2-5	-	TGTGCCAGCAGCGTCGCGGGTTGGGCTCGGGAGACCCAGTACTTC	CASSVAGWARETQYF
TRBV20-1	few	TRBJ2-1	TRBD2	TGCAGTGCTAGAGACCGGCTAGCGGGGGGCAATGAGCAGTTCTTC	CSARDRLAGGNEQFF
TRBV27	few	TRBJ1-6	-	TGTGCCAGCAGTTTTGGCAGATTCTCACCCCTCCACTTT	CASSFGRFSPLHF
TRBV5-6	many	TRBJ2-3	-	TGTGCCAGCAGCTTGGCTGACAGGTTCACAGATACGCAGTATTTT	CASSLADRFTDTQYF
TRBV9	few	TRBJ1-5	-	TGTGCCCTAACCCGGACAAATCAGCCCCAGCATTTT	CALTRTNQPQHF
TRBV5-4	few	TRBJ2-5	-	TGTGCCAGCAGCTTGGACAGCGGGGAGACCCAGTACTTC	CASSLDSGETQYF
TRBV7-3	few	TRBJ2-6	TRBD2	TGTGCCAGCAGCTTATTGCTCCGCGGGGGGGCCGTTTCTGGGGCCAACGTCCTGACTTTC	CASSLLLRGGAVSGANVLTF
TRBV2	many	TRBJ2-6	-	TGTGCCAGCACCCGGATCTCTGGGGCCAACGTCCTGACTTTC	CASTRISGANVLTF
TRBV7-9	few	TRBJ2-3	-	TGTGCCAGCAGCTTAGGCCAGCCGAGTCGCACAGATACGCAGTATTTT	CASSLGQPSRTDTQYF
TRBV7-9	-	TRBJ2-4	-	TGTGCCAGCAGCTTAGTGCGGGGAGGCAAAAACATTCAGTACTTC	CASSLVRGGKNIQYF
TRBV10-2	-	TRBJ1-2	-	TGCGCCAGCAGTGTGAGGGGAGACTATGGCTACACCTTC	CASSVRGDYGYTF
TRBV9	few	TRBJ2-4	TRBD1	TGTGCCAGCAGCAGAACACAACAGGGGAGATTTCAGTACTTC	CASSRTQQGRFQYF
TRBV10-1	few	TRBJ2-1	-	TGCGCCAGCAGTGAGTCCGGAAGGGTTGTCGATGAGCAGTTCTTC	CASSESGRVVDEQFF
TRBV5-6	many	TRBJ2-1	-	TGTGCCAGCAGCTTGGTCCAGGGTAATGAGCAGTTCTTC	CASSLVQGNEQFF
TRBV20-1	few	TRBJ1-5	-	TGCAGTGCGGGAGAGACCGATCAGCCCCAGCATTTT	CSAGETDQPQHF
TRBV25-1	-	TRBJ1-6	-	TGTGCCAGCAGCCTAGACAGTCGGAGTTCACCCCTCCACTTT	CASSLDSRSSPLHF
TRBV5-1	few	TRBJ2-6	-	TGCGCCAGCAGCTCTAGGGCAGACGGGGCCAACGTCCTGACTTTC	CASSSRADGANVLTF
TRBV5-4	-	TRBJ2-3	-	TGTGCCAGCAGCCTTCAAACAGATACGCAGTATTTT	CASSLQTDTQYF
TRBV20-1	many	TRBJ2-1	-	TGCAGTGCTAGAGATCGACCATCATCCTCCTACAATGAGCAGTTCTTC	CSARDRPSSSYNEQFF